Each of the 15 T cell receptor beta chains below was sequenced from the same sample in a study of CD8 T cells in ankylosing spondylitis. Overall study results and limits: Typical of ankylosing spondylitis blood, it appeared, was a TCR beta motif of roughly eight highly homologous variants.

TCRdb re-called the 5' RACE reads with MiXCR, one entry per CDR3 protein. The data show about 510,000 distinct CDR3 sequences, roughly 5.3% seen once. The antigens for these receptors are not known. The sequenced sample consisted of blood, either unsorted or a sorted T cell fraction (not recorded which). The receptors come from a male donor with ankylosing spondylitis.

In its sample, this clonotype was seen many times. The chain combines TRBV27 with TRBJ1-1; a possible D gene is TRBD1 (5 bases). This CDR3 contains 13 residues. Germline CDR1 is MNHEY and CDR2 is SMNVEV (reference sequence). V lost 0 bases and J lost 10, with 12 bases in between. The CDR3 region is CASSLSGAFAAFF. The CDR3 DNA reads TGTGCCAGCAGTTTATCAGGGGCGTTCGCAGCTTTCTTT.

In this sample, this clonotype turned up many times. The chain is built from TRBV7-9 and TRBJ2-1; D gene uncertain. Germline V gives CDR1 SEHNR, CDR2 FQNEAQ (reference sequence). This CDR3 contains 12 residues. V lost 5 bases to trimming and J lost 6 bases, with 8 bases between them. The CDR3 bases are TGTGCCAGCAGCACCCCCAGCAATGAGCAGTTCTTC. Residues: CASSTPSNEQFF.

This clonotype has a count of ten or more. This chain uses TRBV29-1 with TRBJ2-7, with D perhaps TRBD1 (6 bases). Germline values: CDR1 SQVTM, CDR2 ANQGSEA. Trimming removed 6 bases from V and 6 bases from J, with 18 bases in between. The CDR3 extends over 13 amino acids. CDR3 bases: TGCAGCGTAAGAAGGCAGGGGATGGGCGAGCAGTACTTC. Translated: CSVRRQGMGEQYF.

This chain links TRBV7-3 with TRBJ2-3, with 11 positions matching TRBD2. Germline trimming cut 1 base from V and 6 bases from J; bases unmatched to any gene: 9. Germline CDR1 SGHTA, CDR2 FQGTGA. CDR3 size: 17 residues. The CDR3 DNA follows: TGTGCCAGCAGCTTAAGACCTCTAGCGGGGGGCCGGGATACGCAGTATTTT. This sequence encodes CASSLRPLAGGRDTQYF.

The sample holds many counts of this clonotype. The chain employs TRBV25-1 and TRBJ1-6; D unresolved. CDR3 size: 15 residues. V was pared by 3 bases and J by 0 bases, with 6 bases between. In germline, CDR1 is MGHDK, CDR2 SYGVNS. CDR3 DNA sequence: TGTGCCAGCAGTGAGGTAGTCTCCTATAATTCACCCCTCCACTTT. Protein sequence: CASSEVVSYNSPLHF.

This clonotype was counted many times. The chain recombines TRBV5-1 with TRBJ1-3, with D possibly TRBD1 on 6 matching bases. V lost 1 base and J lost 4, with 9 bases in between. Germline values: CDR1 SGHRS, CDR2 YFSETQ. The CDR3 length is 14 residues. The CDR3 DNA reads TGCGCCAGCAGCTTGACAGGGCTCGGAAACACCATATATTTT. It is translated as CASSLTGLGNTIYF.

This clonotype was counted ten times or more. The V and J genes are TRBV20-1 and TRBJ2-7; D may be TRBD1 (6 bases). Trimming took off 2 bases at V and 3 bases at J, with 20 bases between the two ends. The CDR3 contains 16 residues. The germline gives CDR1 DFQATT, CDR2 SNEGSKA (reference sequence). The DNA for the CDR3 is TGCAGTGCTAGAATTCCGACGGCAGGGGTTGTCTACGAGCAGTACTTC. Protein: CSARIPTAGVVYEQYF.

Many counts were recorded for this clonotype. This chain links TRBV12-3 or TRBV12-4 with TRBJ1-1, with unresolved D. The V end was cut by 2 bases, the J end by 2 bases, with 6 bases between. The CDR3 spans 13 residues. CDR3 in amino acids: CASSLRENTEAFF. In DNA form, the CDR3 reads TGTGCCAGCAGTTTAAGGGAAAACACTGAAGCTTTCTTT.

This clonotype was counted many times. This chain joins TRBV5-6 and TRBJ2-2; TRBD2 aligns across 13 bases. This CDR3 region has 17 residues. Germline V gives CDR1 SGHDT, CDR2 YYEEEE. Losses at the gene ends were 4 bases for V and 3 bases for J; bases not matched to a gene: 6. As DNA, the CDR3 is TGTGCCAGCAGCCTACAGGGGACTAGCGGGGACACCGGGGAGCTGTTTTTT. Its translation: CASSLQGTSGDTGELFF.

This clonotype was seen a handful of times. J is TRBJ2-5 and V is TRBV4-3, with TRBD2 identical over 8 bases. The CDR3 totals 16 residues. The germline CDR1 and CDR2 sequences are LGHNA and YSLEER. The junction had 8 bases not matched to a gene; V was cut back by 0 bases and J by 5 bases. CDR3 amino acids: CASSQDLGGRRETQYF. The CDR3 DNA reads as TGCGCCAGCAGCCAAGATCTGGGCGGGAGGAGGGAGACCCAGTACTTC.

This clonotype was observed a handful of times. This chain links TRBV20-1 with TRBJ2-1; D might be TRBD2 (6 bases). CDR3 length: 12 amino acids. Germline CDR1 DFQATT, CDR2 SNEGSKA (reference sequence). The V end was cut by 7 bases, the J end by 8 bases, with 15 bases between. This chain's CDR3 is CSGRRAWYEQFF. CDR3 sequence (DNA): TGCAGTGGCAGGAGGGCCTGGTATGAGCAGTTCTTC.

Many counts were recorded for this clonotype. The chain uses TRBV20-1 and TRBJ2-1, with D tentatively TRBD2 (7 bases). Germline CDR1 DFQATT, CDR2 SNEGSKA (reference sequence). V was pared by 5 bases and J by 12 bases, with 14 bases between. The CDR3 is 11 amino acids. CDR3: CSAPRGGGQFF. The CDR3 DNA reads TGCAGTGCTCCCCGAGGGGGGGGGCAGTTCTTC.

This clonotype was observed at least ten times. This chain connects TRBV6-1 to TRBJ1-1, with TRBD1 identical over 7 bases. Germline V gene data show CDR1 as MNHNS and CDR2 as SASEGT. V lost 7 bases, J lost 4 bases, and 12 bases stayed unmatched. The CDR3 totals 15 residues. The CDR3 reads CASTDVRQGVTEAFF. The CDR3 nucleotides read TGTGCCAGCACCGACGTGAGACAGGGCGTCACTGAAGCTTTCTTT.

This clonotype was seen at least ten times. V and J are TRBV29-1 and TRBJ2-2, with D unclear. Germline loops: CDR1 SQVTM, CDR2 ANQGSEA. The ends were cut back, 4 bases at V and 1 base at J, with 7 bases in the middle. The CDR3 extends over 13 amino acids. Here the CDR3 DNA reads TGCAGCGTTGCGTGGGGGAACACCGGGGAGCTGTTTTTT. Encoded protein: CSVAWGNTGELFF.

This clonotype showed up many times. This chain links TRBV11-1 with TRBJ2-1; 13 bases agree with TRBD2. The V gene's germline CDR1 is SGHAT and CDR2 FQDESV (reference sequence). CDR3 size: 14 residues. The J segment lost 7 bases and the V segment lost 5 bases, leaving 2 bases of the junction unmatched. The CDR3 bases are TGTGCCAGCAGCCCGGGACTAGCGGGAAATGAGCAGTTCTTC. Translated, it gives CASSPGLAGNEQFF.